The rows below give T cell receptor beta chains drawn from one sample of a study of OX40 agonist ivuxolimab in advanced cancers. Measured with immunoSEQ multiplex PCR; TCRdb has only the in-frame clones, and not every one. The table has over 55,000 clones, roughly 87% seen once. The material sequenced was CD4+ or CD8+ T cells sorted from blood, taken in a trial of the OX40 agonist ivuxolimab. These receptors were collected from an adult with an advanced solid tumor such as melanoma, head and neck, liver or kidney cancer. The CDR3 runs from the conserved cysteine through the conserved F or W. Each record gives: V gene, J gene, D gene, clone size, CDR3 DNA, CDR3 protein. The D gene is left open where the match is weak. Clone size, where shown, is once, few, many, or a class for clones that have expanded.

>TRBV18|TRBJ2-7|.|.
TGTGCCAGCTCACCCCGAGGAGGCCGCTCCTACGAGCAGTACTTC
CASSPRGGRSYEQYF
>TRBV7-8|TRBJ2-3|TRBD2|.
TGTGCCAGCAGCCCTCGGACTAGCGGCACAGATACGCAGTATTTT
CASSPRTSGTDTQYF
>TRBV5-1|TRBJ2-3|.|.
TGCGCCAGCAGCGCCACTAGTAAAGACACAGATACGCAGTATTTT
CASSATSKDTDTQYF
>TRBV5-3|TRBJ1-3|.|.
TGTGCCAGAATCGGCACCTCTGGAAACACCATATATTTT
CARIGTSGNTIYF
>TRBV19|TRBJ2-3|.|.
TGTGCCAGTAAGGACTCCAGGGGCACAGATACGCAGTATTTT
CASKDSRGTDTQYF
>TRBV6-5|TRBJ2-7|.|.
TGTGCCAGCAGCCCCGGACAGTATTCCTACGAGCAGTACTTC
CASSPGQYSYEQYF
>TRBV7-9|TRBJ2-1|.|.
TGTGCCAGCAGGCGGGCAGGGGCGGGAGAGCAGTTCTTC
CASRRAGAGEQFF
>TRBV5-5|TRBJ1-2|.|.
TGTGCCAGCAGCTTGGAAGGGGGGCATGGTTATGGCTACACCTTC
CASSLEGGHGYGYTF
>TRBV10-2|TRBJ2-4|.|.
TGCGCCAGCAGTGAGTCGACCAAAAACATTCAGTACTTC
CASSESTKNIQYF
>TRBV4-2|TRBJ1-1|.|.
TGTGCCAGCAGCCAAGATCCCGGGCCCACTGAAGCTTTCTTT
CASSQDPGPTEAFF
>TRBV5-6|TRBJ1-2|.|.
TGTGCCAGCAGCTTGGTTGGGACGGGCAAGGGGGACTATGGCTACACCTTC
CASSLVGTGKGDYGYTF
>TRBV2|TRBJ1-1|.|once
TGTGCCAGCTTCCAGGGTAGGAACACTGAAGCTTTCTTT
CASFQGRNTEAFF
>TRBV18|TRBJ2-5|.|.
TGTGCCAGCTCACCGGGCTCTCGGCAAGAGACCCAGTACTTC
CASSPGSRQETQYF
>TRBV7-2|TRBJ2-7|.|medium-sized
TGTGCCAGCAGCGGGGGGCTAGGGTCCTACGAGCAGTACTTC
CASSGGLGSYEQYF
>TRBV7-2|TRBJ2-7|TRBD2|once
TGTGCCAGCAGCTTAACGGGGGGCTCCTACGAGCAGTACTTC
CASSLTGGSYEQYF
>TRBV5-4|TRBJ2-7|TRBD2|once
TGTGCCAGCAACCCTGGCGGGGGTACATCCTACGAGCAGTACTTC
CASNPGGGTSYEQYF
>TRBV7-9|TRBJ2-3|TRBD2|.
TGTGCCAGCAGCGACTCCCCGACTAGCAGCGATACGCAGTATTTT
CASSDSPTSSDTQYF
>TRBV19|TRBJ2-1|.|.
TGTGCCAGTAGCCAACCCCCCCAGACAGGTTACAATGAGCAGTTCTTC
CASSQPPQTGYNEQFF
>TRBV4-1|TRBJ2-1|TRBD1|.
TGCGCCAGCAGCCAAGATCTGGCCAGGGGGCCCAGTGAGCAGTTCTTC
CASSQDLARGPSEQFF
>TRBV5-4|TRBJ2-1|TRBD2|.
TGTGCCAGCAGCCCCGGGGGGGGGCGGAATGAGCAGTTCTTC
CASSPGGGRNEQFF
>TRBV2|TRBJ2-1|.|.
TGTGCCAGCAGGAAAGACCGAGGCTCCTACAATGAGCAGTTCTTC
CASRKDRGSYNEQFF
>TRBV6-5|TRBJ2-2|.|few
TGTGCCAGCAGATCGAACACCGGGGAGCTGTTTTTT
CASRSNTGELFF
>TRBV7-8|TRBJ2-7|.|.
TGTGCCAGCAGCCCGTGGAGTTCTAAATCTGGCGAGCAGTACTTC
CASSPWSSKSGEQYF
>TRBV5-1|TRBJ2-2|.|.
TGCGCCAGCGGGCAGATCAACACCGGGGAGCTGTTTTTT
CASGQINTGELFF
>TRBV4-1|TRBJ1-5|.|.
TGCGCCAGCAGCCAACTCGACCGGGACAGCAATCAGCCCCAGCATTTT
CASSQLDRDSNQPQHF
>TRBV23-1|TRBJ2-3|TRBD1|.
TGCGCCAGCAGTCAATCGTACAGGGGAAGCACAGATACGCAGTATTTT
CASSQSYRGSTDTQYF
>TRBV30|TRBJ2-1|TRBD1|.
TGTGCCTGGAGTGTACTCAGGGGGCTCAATGAGCAGTTCTTC
CAWSVLRGLNEQFF
>TRBV5-4|TRBJ1-2|TRBD1|.
TGTGCCAGCAGCTCCATGGACAGGGGGCGCTCTTTCGGCTACACCTTC
CASSSMDRGRSFGYTF
>TRBV4-1|TRBJ1-4|.|.
TGCGCCAGCAGCCAAGAAGAGAGGGGGGCAAATGAAAAACTGTTTTTT
CASSQEERGANEKLFF
>TRBV29-1|TRBJ1-2|TRBD1|.
TGCAGCGTTGAAGGATCAGGGGGGCATGGCTACACCTTC
CSVEGSGGHGYTF
>TRBV6-5|TRBJ1-2|.|.
TGTGCCAGCAGTTACGAGGGAGCCTATGGCTACACCTTC
CASSYEGAYGYTF
>TRBV30|TRBJ1-5|.|few
TGTGCCTGGAGTCCGCAGGGGAATCAGCCCCAGCATTTT
CAWSPQGNQPQHF
>TRBV7-2|TRBJ2-5|TRBD2|once
TGTGCCAGCAGCTTTAGCGGGGGGGCCTCGGAGACCCAGTACTTC
CASSFSGGASETQYF
>TRBV6-4|TRBJ2-3|.|.
TGTGCCAGCAGTGACGGGCAGGGGTTCACAGATACGCAGTATTTT
CASSDGQGFTDTQYF
>TRBV5-6|TRBJ1-6|.|few
TGTGCCAGCAGCTCCCTCGGCACGGGGAATTCACCCCTCCACTTT
CASSSLGTGNSPLHF
>TRBV2|TRBJ2-3|TRBD1|.
TGTGCCAGCAGTGTCGGACAGGCCGGCACAGATACGCAGTATTTT
CASSVGQAGTDTQYF
>TRBV2|TRBJ2-1|.|.
TGTGCCAGCAGTGAGTCGGAGAATACTTACAATGAGCAGTTCTTC
CASSESENTYNEQFF
>TRBV7-8|TRBJ1-3|.|.
TGTGCCAGCAGCTCGCTCGGGCCCATCTCTGGAAACACCATATATTTT
CASSSLGPISGNTIYF
>TRBV4-2|TRBJ1-2|.|.
TGTGCCAGCAGCCAAGATCTTGCCTATGGCTACACCTTC
CASSQDLAYGYTF
>TRBV30|TRBJ1-2|TRBD1|.
TGTGCCTGGAGTCTCCCGACAGGGGGCGCCGAGGACGGCTACACCTTC
CAWSLPTGGAEDGYTF
>TRBV6-1|TRBJ1-3|.|.
TGTGCCAGCAGGACGGGGGCTACTGGAAACACCATATATTTT
CASRTGATGNTIYF
>TRBV7-7|TRBJ2-5|TRBD2|once
TGTGCCAGCAGCACCGGGACTAGCGGGGGATTGGGAGAGACCCAGTACTTC
CASSTGTSGGLGETQYF
>TRBV2|TRBJ2-1|.|.
TGTGCCAGCGGAGGGGACAAGACAGTCTACAATGAGCAGTTCTTC
CASGGDKTVYNEQFF
>TRBV5-5|TRBJ1-1|.|.
TGTGCCAGCAGCTCGGAGGCCCTGAACACTGAAGCTTTCTTT
CASSSEALNTEAFF
>TRBV9|TRBJ1-1|.|.
TGTGCCAGCAGCCCAGGACGGGAGAACACTGAAGCTTTCTTT
CASSPGRENTEAFF
>TRBV7-9|TRBJ2-7|TRBD1|few
TGTGCCAGCAGCTTGGACAGGGACGAGCAGTACTTC
CASSLDRDEQYF
>TRBV19|TRBJ1-6|.|.
TGTGCCAGTAGTATAGGTGGTGGACAGCTTAGCTCCTATAATTCACCCCTCCACTTT
CASSIGGGQLSSYNSPLHF
>TRBV5-1|TRBJ2-7|.|once
TGCGCCAGCAGCTTGGGATCGGGCGTCAACGAGCAGTACTTC
CASSLGSGVNEQYF
>TRBV11-2|TRBJ2-3|TRBD2|.
TGTGCCAGCAGCCAGGGACTAGCTGGAGATACGCAGTATTTT
CASSQGLAGDTQYF
>TRBV27|TRBJ1-1|.|.
TGTGCCAGCAGTTTCGCAGGGATGAACACTGAAGCTTTCTTT
CASSFAGMNTEAFF
>TRBV20-1|TRBJ2-1|TRBD1|.
TGCAGTGCTTGGGACAGCAAGCAGTTCTTC
CSAWDSKQFF